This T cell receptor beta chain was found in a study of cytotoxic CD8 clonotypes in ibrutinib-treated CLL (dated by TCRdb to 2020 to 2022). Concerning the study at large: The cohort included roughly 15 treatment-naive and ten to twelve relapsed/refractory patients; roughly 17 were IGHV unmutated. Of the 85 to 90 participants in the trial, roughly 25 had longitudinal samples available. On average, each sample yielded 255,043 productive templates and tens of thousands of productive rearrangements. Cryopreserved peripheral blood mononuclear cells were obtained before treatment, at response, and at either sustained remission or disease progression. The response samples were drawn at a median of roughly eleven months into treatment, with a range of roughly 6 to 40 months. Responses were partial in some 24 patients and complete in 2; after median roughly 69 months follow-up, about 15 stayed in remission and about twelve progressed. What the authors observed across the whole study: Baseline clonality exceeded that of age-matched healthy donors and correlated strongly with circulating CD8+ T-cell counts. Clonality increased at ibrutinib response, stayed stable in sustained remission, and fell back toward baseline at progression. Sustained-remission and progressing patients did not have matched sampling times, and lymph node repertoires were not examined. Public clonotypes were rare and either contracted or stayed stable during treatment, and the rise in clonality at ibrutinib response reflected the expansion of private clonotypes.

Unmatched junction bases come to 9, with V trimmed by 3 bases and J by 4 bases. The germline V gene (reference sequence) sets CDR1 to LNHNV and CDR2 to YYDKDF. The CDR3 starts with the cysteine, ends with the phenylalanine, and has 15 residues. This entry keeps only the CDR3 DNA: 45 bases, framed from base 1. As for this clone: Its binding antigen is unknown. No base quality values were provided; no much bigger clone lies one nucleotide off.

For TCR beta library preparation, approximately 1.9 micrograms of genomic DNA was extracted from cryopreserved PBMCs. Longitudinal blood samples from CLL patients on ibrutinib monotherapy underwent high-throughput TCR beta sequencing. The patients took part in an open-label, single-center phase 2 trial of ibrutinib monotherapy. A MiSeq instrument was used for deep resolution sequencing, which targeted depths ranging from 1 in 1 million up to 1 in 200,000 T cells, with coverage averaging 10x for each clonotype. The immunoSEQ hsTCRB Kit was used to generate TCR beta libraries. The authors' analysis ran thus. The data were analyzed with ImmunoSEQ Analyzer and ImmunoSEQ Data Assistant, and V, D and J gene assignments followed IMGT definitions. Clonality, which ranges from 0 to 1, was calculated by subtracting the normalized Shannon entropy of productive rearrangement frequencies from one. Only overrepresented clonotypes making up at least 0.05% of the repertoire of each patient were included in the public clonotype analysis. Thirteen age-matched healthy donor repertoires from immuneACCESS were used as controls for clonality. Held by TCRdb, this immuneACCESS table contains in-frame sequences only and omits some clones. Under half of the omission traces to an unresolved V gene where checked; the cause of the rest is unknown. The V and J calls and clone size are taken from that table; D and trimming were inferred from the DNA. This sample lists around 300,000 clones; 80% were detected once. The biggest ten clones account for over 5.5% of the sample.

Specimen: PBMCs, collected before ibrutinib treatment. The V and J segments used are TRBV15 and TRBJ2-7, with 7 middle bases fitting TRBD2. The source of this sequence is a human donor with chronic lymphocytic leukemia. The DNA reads TGTGCCACCAGCAGTGCATCGGGGGGTAAATACGAGCAGTACTTC. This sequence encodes CATSSASGGKYEQYF. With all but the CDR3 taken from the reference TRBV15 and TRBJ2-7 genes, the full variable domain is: DAMVIQNPRYQVTQFGKPVTLSCSQTLNHNVMYWYQQKSSQAPKLLFHYYDKDFNNEADTPDNFQSRRPNTSFCFLDIRSPGLGDTAMYLCATSSASGGKYEQYFGPGTRLTVT.